These 22 T cell receptor beta chains came from one sample sequenced in a study of control samples from healthy donors and cancer patients. Clones were read by immunoSEQ multiplex PCR, and TCRdb kept only the in-frame ones, dropping some. Of tens of thousands of clones in the sample, over 65% were seen once. The sample taken for sequencing was blood. The source is a man between 60 and 75 years old in good health.

This clone was observed a single time. This chain connects TRBV14 to TRBJ1-2, with D tentatively TRBD1 (5 bases). Germline V gives CDR1 SGHDN, CDR2 FVKESK. This CDR3 region has 14 residues. The V end lost 5 bases, the J end lost 3 bases, and 13 bases lay between the germline ends. CDR3 protein: CASSKTGTDYGYTF. DNA of the CDR3: TGTGCCAGCAGCAAAACCGGGACCGACTATGGCTACACCTTC.

The chain recombines TRBV21-1 with TRBJ2-7; TRBD2, as called in the table, went unchecked against the DNA. TRBV21-1 is recorded as a pseudogene. The CDR3 has 17 amino acids. Here the CDR3 DNA reads TGTGCCAGCAGCCCCGAGGGTAGGCTTTCCTTCTCCTACGAGCAGTACTTC. It translates to CASSPEGRLSFSYEQYF.

This chain joins TRBV6-2 or TRBV6-3 and TRBJ2-7, with 9 bases that match TRBD2. The trim removed 2 bases at V and 0 bases at J, leaving 5 bases unmatched. The CDR3 runs to 16 residues. CDR1 is MNHEY and CDR2 is SVGEGT in the germline V gene. CDR3 sequence reads: CASSYGLAGNSYEQYF. DNA for the CDR3: TGTGCCAGCAGTTACGGCCTAGCGGGGAACTCCTACGAGCAGTACTTC.

This clone appeared once. The CDR3 DNA follows: TGTGCCAGCAGTGGACAGGGAAGATTCGACATTCAGTACTTC. Translated, it gives CASSGQGRFDIQYF. The chain employs TRBV6-6 and TRBJ2-4, with TRBD1 identical over 8 bases. The germline V gene encodes CDR1 MNHNY and CDR2 SVGAGI (reference sequence). The CDR3 spans 14 residues. The ends lost 5 bases at V and 8 bases at J; junction bases unmatched: 8.

The CDR3 region has the DNA TGTGCCAGCAGCGGTACAGGGGGCATCTACAATGAGCAGTTCTTC. As protein: CASSGTGGIYNEQFF. The chain uses TRBV28 and TRBJ2-1; 9 bases are a match to TRBD1. Trimming at V came to 6 bases and at J to 3 bases, leaving 6 bases not matched to a gene. Germline V gives CDR1 MDHEN, CDR2 SYDVKM. This CDR3 spans 15 amino acids.

The chain is built from TRBV19 and TRBJ1-2, with 7 bases that match TRBD1. Germline-derived CDR1 and CDR2 are LNHDA and SQIVND (reference sequence). V trimming: 6 bases; J trimming: 0 bases; junction bases outside the gene matches: 4. The CDR3 has 14 amino acids. CDR3 protein: CASRKQGSNYGYTF. The CDR3 bases are TGTGCCAGTAGAAAACAGGGGTCTAACTATGGCTACACCTTC. The full variable domain, its missing parts supplied by reference TRBV19 and TRBJ1-2, is DGGITQSPKYLFRKEGQNVTLSCEQNLNHDAMYWYRQDPGQGLRLIYYSQIVNDFQKGDIAEGYSVSREKKESFPLTVTSAQKNPTAFYLCASRKQGSNYGYTFGSGTRLTVV.

The genes are TRBV7-3 and TRBJ2-2; tentative D call: TRBD2 (5 bases). V lost 3 bases and J 7 bases, leaving 9 bases between the germline ends. CDR1 and CDR2 (germline): SGHTA, FQGTGA. The CDR3 spans 13 residues. This chain's CDR3 is CASSLAGGGELFF. The CDR3 nucleotides read TGTGCCAGCAGCTTGGCGGGCGGCGGGGAGCTGTTTTTT.

This chain joins TRBV5-4 and TRBJ2-5, with a tentative D call TRBD2 (5 bases). V lost 4 bases and J lost 4, with 14 bases in between. Germline CDR1 reads SGHNT; CDR2 reads YYREEE (reference sequence). This CDR3 has 14 amino acids. CDR3 protein: CASSAATRLETQYF. CDR3 DNA: TGTGCCAGCAGCGCGGCTACTAGGCTAGAGACCCAGTACTTC.

The rearrangement uses TRBV6-5 and TRBJ1-2, with TRBD1 as a possible D gene (5 bases). The germline V gene has CDR1 MNHEY and CDR2 SVGAGI. V lost 8 bases and J 6 bases, leaving 16 bases between the germline ends. There are 13 residues in the CDR3. The CDR3 spells CASRGTLENGYTF. The CDR3 DNA reads TGTGCCAGCCGAGGGACGTTAGAGAATGGCTACACCTTC.

This clone was recorded only once. The chain has TRBV2 and TRBJ2-2; 12 positions match TRBD1. The CDR3 has 16 residues. V lost 5 bases and J lost 6; bases outside the gene matches: 7. Germline CDR1 is SNHLY and CDR2 is FYNNEI. The CDR3 coding sequence is TGTGCCAGCAGTCGTAGGGACAGGGGGCAATCCGGGGAGCTGTTTTTT. Translating gives CASSRRDRGQSGELFF.

The V gene is TRBV3-1 (or the pseudogene TRBV3-2), the J gene TRBJ1-5; 7 nucleotides line up with TRBD1. The J segment lost 7 bases and the V segment lost 4 bases, leaving 10 bases of the junction unmatched. Germline-derived CDR1 and CDR2 are LGHDT and YNNKEL (reference sequence). The CDR3 length is 15 residues. CDR3 region: CASSPGTVYRQPQHF. The CDR3 coding sequence is TGTGCCAGCAGCCCCGGGACAGTTTATCGCCAGCCCCAGCATTTT.

This clone was observed a handful of times. The genes are TRBV6-2 or TRBV6-3 and TRBJ1-6, with D possibly TRBD1 on 6 matching bases. The CDR3 runs to 14 residues. V was pared by 7 bases and J by 10 bases, with 17 bases between. Per germline, CDR1 MNHEY and CDR2 SVGEGT. In DNA form, the CDR3 reads TGTGCCAGCACCCCGCCTGGGGGGCTCTCACCCCTCCACTTT. Translated, it gives CASTPPGGLSPLHF.

This chain connects TRBV28 to TRBJ2-7; D unclear. Trimming cost V 8 bases and J 0 bases, with 8 bases left between them. CDR1 and CDR2 from the germline V gene are MDHEN and SYDVKM. The CDR3 covers 12 residues. The CDR3 nucleotides read TGTGCCAGCTCAGAAAACTCCTACGAGCAGTACTTC. It is translated as CASSENSYEQYF.

J is TRBJ2-3 and V is TRBV24-1; a possible D gene is TRBD2 (6 bases). The CDR3 spans 18 residues. The germline V and J ends were trimmed by 3 bases and 0 bases, with 18 bases remaining between them. Germline V gene data show CDR1 as KGHDR and CDR2 as SFDVKD. This CDR3 is CATSDPSRSGRSTDTQYF. The CDR3, as DNA: TGTGCCACCAGTGATCCCAGCCGAAGCGGGCGGAGCACAGATACGCAGTATTTT.

The chain joins TRBV7-9 to TRBJ1-4, with TRBD1 matching 10 bases. The germline CDR1 and CDR2 sequences are SEHNR and FQNEAQ (reference sequence). Germline trimming cut 4 bases from V and 4 bases from J; bases unmatched to any gene: 6. The length of the CDR3 is 16 residues. The CDR3 protein is CASSYRGTGVNEKLFF. For the CDR3, the DNA is TGTGCCAGCAGCTATAGGGGGACAGGGGTTAATGAAAAACTGTTTTTT.

CDR3 coding DNA: TGTGCCAGCAGCTTTGCCGTTGGGTTTGAGGTGGAGACCCAGTACTTC. Its translation: CASSFAVGFEVETQYF. The chain is built from TRBV5-8 and TRBJ2-5; D gene ambiguous. The V end was cut by 2 bases, the J end by 5 bases, with 19 bases between. Germline V lookup: CDR1 SGHTS, CDR2 YDEGEE. The CDR3 runs 16 residues.

As to this clone: Additional DNA sequences in this sample encode the identical CDR3. The genes are TRBV7-2 and TRBJ2-5, with 9 bases identical to TRBD2. J gave up 4 bases and V 1 base, and 4 bases lay outside the gene matches. The CDR3 extends over 15 amino acids. From germline, CDR1 is SGHTA and CDR2 FQGNSA. The CDR3 DNA sequence: TGTGCCAGCAGCTTAGGGCGGGGGGGTGTAGAGACCCAGTACTTC. Its protein is CASSLGRGGVETQYF. The full variable domain, in which reference TRBV7-2 and TRBJ2-5 provide the parts outside the CDR3, is GAGVSQSPSNKVTEKGKDVELRCDPISGHTALYWYRQSLGQGLEFLIYFQGNSAPDKSGLPSDRFSAERTGGSVSTLTIQRTQQEDSAVYLCASSLGRGGVETQYFGPGTRLLVL.

The V call is TRBV15, the J call TRBJ2-3, with a tentative D call TRBD2 (5 bases). V lost 5 bases and J lost 1, with 10 bases in between. From germline, CDR1 is LNHNV and CDR2 YYDKDF (reference sequence). This CDR3 spans 14 amino acids. CDR3 amino acids: CATSLLSGTDTQYF. CDR3 in DNA: TGTGCCACCAGCTTGCTTAGCGGCACAGATACGCAGTATTTT. The variable domain in full, with the rest retrieved from reference TRBV15 and TRBJ2-3, is DAMVIQNPRYQVTQFGKPVTLSCSQTLNHNVMYWYQQKSSQAPKLLFHYYDKDFNNEADTPDNFQSRRPNTSFCFLDIRSPGLGDTAMYLCATSLLSGTDTQYFGPGTRLTVL.

The chain links TRBV6-4 to TRBJ2-3, with D possibly called TRBD1 or TRBD2 (5 bases each). This CDR3 comprises 14 residues. The V and J ends lost 4 bases and 0 bases respectively, with 8 bases between them. Germline loops: CDR1 MRHNA, CDR2 SNTAGT. CDR3 in DNA: TGTGCCAGCAGTGCGGGACGGAGCACAGATACGCAGTATTTT. Protein: CASSAGRSTDTQYF.

In nucleotides, the CDR3 is TGTGCCAGTAGTGCCACCGGGACAGGGGTAAACGAGCAGTACTTC. This translates into CASSATGTGVNEQYF. The chain has TRBV19 and TRBJ2-7; the match to TRBD1 covers 10 bases. CDR3 length equals 15 residues. The V gene's germline CDR1 is LNHDA and CDR2 SQIVND (reference sequence). Trimming cost V 5 bases and J 5 bases; bases outside gene matches: 9.

The gene calls are TRBV21-1 and TRBJ2-5; the tabulated D call, TRBD2, remains unverified against the DNA. TRBV21-1 is annotated as a pseudogene. The CDR3 contains 15 residues. CDR3 residues: CASSKGGLFQETQYF. The CDR3 nucleotides are TGTGCCAGCAGCAAAGGCGGCTTGTTCCAAGAGACCCAGTACTTC.

The J gene is TRBJ1-1, the V gene TRBV5-1, with TRBD1 as a possible D gene (5 bases). Germline V CDR1 and CDR2: SGHRS, YFSETQ. V lost 4 bases to trimming and J lost 1 base, with 14 bases between them. The CDR3 is 15 residues long. This CDR3 reads CASSPGDLPNTEAFF. The CDR3, as DNA: TGCGCCAGCAGCCCCGGGGACCTACCGAACACTGAAGCTTTCTTT.